This TCR beta chain was sequenced for a study of blood T cell repertoires in COVID-19. Participant age was roughly 18 to 90 years, and participants resided in 20 to 30 US areas. Cohorts were determined from participant-reported clinical history. Trimming pared 2 bases from V and 5 bases from J, leaving 11 bases between. The CDR3 length is 14 residues. Germline CDR1 SGHRS, CDR2 YFSETQ. TCRdb keeps only in-frame clones here, not all; method: immunoSEQ multiplex PCR. The data show 200,000 to 250,000 clones, with about 80% seen just once and about 1.3% held by the top ten. This rearrangement joins TRBV5-1 to TRBJ1-5; D might be TRBD1 (5 bases). The specimen sequenced was PBMCs or T cells enriched from blood (not recorded which). The source of this sequence is a woman between 40 and 50 years old with acute COVID-19. CDR3 region: CASSLYGGDQPQHF. Here the CDR3 DNA reads TGCGCCAGCAGCTTATACGGGGGGGATCAGCCCCAGCATTTT.